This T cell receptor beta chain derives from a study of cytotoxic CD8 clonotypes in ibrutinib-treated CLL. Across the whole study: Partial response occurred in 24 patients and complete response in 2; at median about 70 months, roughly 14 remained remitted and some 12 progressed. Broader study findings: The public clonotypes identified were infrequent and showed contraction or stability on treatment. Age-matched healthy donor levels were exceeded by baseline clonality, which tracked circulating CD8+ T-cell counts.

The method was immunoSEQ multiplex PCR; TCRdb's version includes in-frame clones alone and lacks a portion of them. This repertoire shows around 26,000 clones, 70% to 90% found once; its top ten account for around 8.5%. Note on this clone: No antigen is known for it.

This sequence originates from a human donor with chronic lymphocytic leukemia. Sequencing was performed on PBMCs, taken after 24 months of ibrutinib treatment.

Written as DNA, the CDR3 is TGTGCCAGCAGTTCATCGACCGGGGGTAGTTACTTC. It is translated as CASSSSTGGSYF. The chain recombines TRBV28 with TRBJ2-4; TRBD2 might be the D (6 bases). The CDR3 length is 12 residues. The germline V gene encodes CDR1 MDHEN and CDR2 SYDVKM. Trimming removed 4 bases at V and 16 bases at J, with 17 bases between.